These T cell receptor beta chains were read from a single sample in a study of cytomegalovirus exposure and HLA in healthy donors. Method: immunoSEQ multiplex PCR; TCRdb's copy keeps in-frame clones and lacks some. The top ten clones hold 0.3% to 0.4% of a sample with a few hundred thousand clones, nearly 90% of them seen once. The specimen sequenced was PBMCs. The receptors were sampled from a young woman in good health and CMV-seronegative. The CDR3 runs from the conserved cysteine through the conserved F or W. D genes are given only for firm matches. Clone size is not always given. Where it is, it says once, few, many or a class for expanded clones.

clone_size	j_call	v_call	d_call	cdr3_nt	cdr3_aa
-	TRBJ1-2	TRBV7-9	TRBD1	TGTGCCAGCAGACCCGGGACAGGGGTCCTAAGAGACTATGGCTACACCTTC	CASRPGTGVLRDYGYTF
-	TRBJ2-7	TRBV4-1	-	TGCGCCAGCAGCCACCTCACGGGCGAGCAGTACTTC	CASSHLTGEQYF
-	TRBJ1-1	TRBV7-2	-	TGTGCCAGCAGCTTAGCAGGGTTACGGGGAACTGAAGCTTTCTTT	CASSLAGLRGTEAFF
few	TRBJ1-2	TRBV25-1	TRBD1	TGTGCCAGCAGTGGACCGGGACAGGGGGCCTACACCTTC	CASSGPGQGAYTF
once	TRBJ1-3	TRBV19	TRBD1	TGTGCCAGTAGTATCGGAGCAGGGGGGCTTGGAAACACCATATATTTT	CASSIGAGGLGNTIYF
-	TRBJ2-1	TRBV2	TRBD2	TGTGCCAGCGGACGCCTAGCGGGGGGGCGGAATGAGCAGTTCTTC	CASGRLAGGRNEQFF
-	TRBJ2-5	TRBV18	-	TGTGCCAGCTCACCACGGTCGGGAATACGAGAGACCCAGTACTTC	CASSPRSGIRETQYF
-	TRBJ1-5	TRBV7-8	-	TGTGCCAGCAGCTTAGGGGGGGGGTCCAGATATAGCAATCAGCCCCAGCATTTT	CASSLGGGSRYSNQPQHF
once	TRBJ2-2	TRBV7-6	-	TGTGCCAGCAGCTTACCCCGGGGGACGGGGGAGCTGTTTTTT	CASSLPRGTGELFF
-	TRBJ1-2	TRBV5-6	-	TGTGCCAGCAGAGCTATGACAGGCTTCTATGGCTACACCTTC	CASRAMTGFYGYTF
-	TRBJ2-1	TRBV25-1	-	TGTGCCAGCAGCCGAACCACCCCACGGAGTTACAATGAGCAGTTCTTC	CASSRTTPRSYNEQFF
-	TRBJ1-3	TRBV5-1	TRBD1	TGCGCCAGCAGCGACGGAGGGGGCAGCTCTGGAAACACCATATATTTT	CASSDGGGSSGNTIYF
once	TRBJ2-7	TRBV27	-	TGTGCTAGTACTCTTTCGGGGAGTAACGAGCAGTACTTC	CASTLSGSNEQYF
once	TRBJ2-1	TRBV18	-	TGTGCCAGCTCACCAACATCCATTAACTACAATGAGCAGTTCTTC	CASSPTSINYNEQFF
-	TRBJ2-3	TRBV28	-	TGTGCCAGCAGTTTATTCCCAGGGGCAACCACAGATACGCAGTATTTT	CASSLFPGATTDTQYF
-	TRBJ2-3	TRBV9	TRBD2	TGTGCCAGCAGCGCATCCTCCGGGACTAGCGGCACAGATACGCAGTATTTT	CASSASSGTSGTDTQYF
-	TRBJ2-7	TRBV6-6	-	TGTGCCAGCAGTAGCCTCTGGACATCATTCTACGAGCAGTACTTC	CASSSLWTSFYEQYF
-	TRBJ2-3	TRBV13	TRBD2	TGTGCCAGCAGCCCACTAGGGGGGAAGCGGGGGGCCCCCACAGATACGCAGTATTTT	CASSPLGGKRGAPTDTQYF
-	TRBJ1-6	TRBV5-1	TRBD1	TGCGCCAGCAGCTTGGCCGGGACAGGGAAAACCTATAATTCACCCCTCCACTTT	CASSLAGTGKTYNSPLHF
-	TRBJ2-2	TRBV27	TRBD1	TGTGCCACCAAAACCCTTGGGGGACAGGGGAACACCGGGGAGCTGTTTTTT	CATKTLGGQGNTGELFF
-	TRBJ1-5	TRBV4-3	TRBD1	TGCGCCAGCAGCCAAGATTTAGGGGGACAGGGGTTTCAGCCCCAGCATTTT	CASSQDLGGQGFQPQHF
-	TRBJ2-7	TRBV2	-	TGTGCCAGCAGTGGCAGTTCCTACGAGCAGTACTTC	CASSGSSYEQYF
-	TRBJ1-4	TRBV19	-	TGTGCCAGTACCCCGTGGGGGGAAGGTGAAAAACTGTTTTTT	CASTPWGEGEKLFF
once	TRBJ2-5	TRBV27	TRBD2	TGTGCCAGCAGCGGACTAGCGGAAAGACAAGAGACCCAGTACTTC	CASSGLAERQETQYF
-	TRBJ1-2	TRBV6-6	-	TGTGCCAGCAGTTATTCAGGAAAAACTAGCTATGGCTACACCTTC	CASSYSGKTSYGYTF
-	TRBJ1-5	TRBV7-8	-	TGTGCCAGCAGCTTAGACCAGGGTTATAGCAATCAGCCCCAGCATTTT	CASSLDQGYSNQPQHF
few	TRBJ2-1	TRBV4-3	-	TGCGCCAGCAGCCAAGAGTTGGAGGGTGAGCAGTTCTTC	CASSQELEGEQFF
-	TRBJ2-1	TRBV27	-	TGTGCCAGCGGCAGTAACAATGAGCAGTTCTTC	CASGSNNEQFF
-	TRBJ2-7	TRBV11-2	TRBD2	TGTGCCAGCTCAGCGGGGGCCTACGAGCAGTACTTC	CASSAGAYEQYF
-	TRBJ1-6	TRBV6-1	TRBD1	TGTGCCAGCTATAAACAGGGGTGGGATTCACCCCTCCACTTT	CASYKQGWDSPLHF
-	TRBJ2-5	TRBV27	TRBD1	TGTGCCAGCCAAGTGGGACAGGGGGCGCCATGGGAGACCCAGTACTTC	CASQVGQGAPWETQYF
-	TRBJ2-7	TRBV10-2	-	TGCGCCAGCAATATCGTCCCCTCGGACGGGAGCTCCTACGAGCAGTACTTC	CASNIVPSDGSSYEQYF
-	TRBJ2-4	TRBV15	-	TGTGCCACCAGCAGAGATTTGCATGTGACGGGAGAGAGGACCAAAAACATTCAGTACTTC	CATSRDLHVTGERTKNIQYF
-	TRBJ2-7	TRBV19	TRBD1	TGTGCCAGTAGTATTCTGCTACAGGGGGCGTATGAGCAGTACTTC	CASSILLQGAYEQYF
once	TRBJ2-1	TRBV4-2	-	TGTGCCAGCAGCCAGGGCTTCGGTGAGCAGTTCTTC	CASSQGFGEQFF
once	TRBJ2-5	TRBV7-9	-	TGTGCCAGCAGCTTAGGGGGGCGCATTTTAGAGACCCAGTACTTC	CASSLGGRILETQYF
once	TRBJ2-7	TRBV6-5	-	TGTGCCAGCAGTTATTCCGGGGGCTCCTACGAGCAGTACTTC	CASSYSGGSYEQYF
few	TRBJ1-4	TRBV5-1	-	TGCGCCAGCAGCTTACAGGGTAATGAAAAACTGTTTTTT	CASSLQGNEKLFF
-	TRBJ2-7	TRBV18	-	TGTGCCAGCTCACCATCGGGGACACGAGAGCAGTACTTC	CASSPSGTREQYF
few	TRBJ1-2	TRBV7-9	TRBD1	TGTGCCAGCAGCATCGGGACAGGTCTCTATGGCTACACCTTC	CASSIGTGLYGYTF
-	TRBJ2-1	TRBV19	-	TGTGCCAGTAGTCCGGGACACGAAGTTGAGCAGTTCTTC	CASSPGHEVEQFF